Each of the 8 T cell receptor beta chains below was sequenced from the same sample in a study of OX40 agonist ivuxolimab in advanced cancers. Assay used: immunoSEQ multiplex PCR; TCRdb lists only in-frame clones, some missing. The repertoire holds some 75,000 clones, with 65% to 90% as singletons. Source: CD4+ or CD8+ T cells sorted from blood, taken in a trial of the OX40 agonist ivuxolimab. The receptors here all came from an adult with an advanced solid tumor such as melanoma, head and neck, liver or kidney cancer.

The chain links TRBV7-8 to TRBJ2-1; D is ambiguous. Deletions cut 3 bases from V and 8 bases from J, with 14 bases between. The CDR3 consists of 14 residues. Germline V CDR1 and CDR2: SGHVS, FQNEAQ. CDR3 residues: CASSFLGLSDEQFF. Here the CDR3 DNA reads TGTGCCAGCAGCTTTTTGGGTTTGAGCGATGAGCAGTTCTTC.

The genes are TRBV27 and TRBJ2-7; tentative D call: TRBD2 (5 bases). V gave up 0 bases and J gave up 4 bases, with 10 bases separating them. This CDR3 has 14 residues. In germline, CDR1 is MNHEY, CDR2 SMNVEV (reference sequence). The CDR3 DNA sequence: TGTGCCAGCAGTTTATCCGGCCGGGAATACGAGCAGTACTTC. Its protein is CASSLSGREYEQYF.

CDR3 sequence: CASSLTGLAGDENEQFF. The CDR3 bases are TGTGCCAGTAGCCTTACGGGACTAGCGGGAGACGAAAATGAGCAGTTCTTC. This rearrangement joins TRBV19 to TRBJ2-1; 14 nucleotides line up with TRBD2. In germline, CDR1 is LNHDA, CDR2 SQIVND (reference sequence). CDR3 length: 17 residues. Unmatched junction bases numbered 11, after V lost 6 bases and J lost 7 bases.

J is TRBJ2-4 and V is TRBV14; 7 positions match TRBD2. The J segment lost 5 bases and the V segment lost 3 bases, leaving 1 base of the junction unmatched. Germline lookup yields CDR1 SGHDN and CDR2 FVKESK. This CDR3 is 13 amino acids long. CDR3 in amino acids: CASSHLAENIQYF. As DNA, the CDR3 is TGTGCCAGCAGCCACCTAGCGGAAAACATTCAGTACTTC. Full variable domain (missing parts from reference TRBV14 and TRBJ2-4): EAGVTQFPSHSVIEKGQTVTLRCDPISGHDNLYWYRRVMGKEIKFLLHFVKESKQDESGMPNNRFLAERTGGTYSTLKVQPAELEDSGVYFCASSHLAENIQYFGAGTRLSVL.

The chain joins TRBV5-1 to TRBJ2-1; TRBD1 is a possible D gene (5 bases). Germline assignment: CDR1 SGHRS and CDR2 YFSETQ. The CDR3 loop spans 15 amino acids. V shed 2 bases and J shed 0 bases, with 9 bases lying between them. CDR3 protein: CASSLQESSYNEQFF. DNA for the CDR3: TGCGCCAGCAGCTTACAGGAAAGCTCCTACAATGAGCAGTTCTTC.

The DNA for the CDR3 is TGTGCCTGGGGGGGGACTGTTTACCACCGCTCTGGAAACACCATATATTTT. As protein: CAWGGTVYHRSGNTIYF. The chain is built from TRBV30 and TRBJ1-3; tentative D call: TRBD1 (5 bases). Trimming removed 5 bases at V and 0 bases at J, with 20 bases between. Per germline, CDR1 GTSNPN and CDR2 SVGIG (reference sequence). This CDR3 spans 17 amino acids.

This clone was seen a handful of times. The chain carries TRBV6-5 and TRBJ1-2, with D hard to call. V was trimmed by 9 bases and J by 2 bases, leaving 7 bases between them. The CDR3 is 11 residues long. The germline gives CDR1 MNHEY, CDR2 SVGAGI. The CDR3 sequence: CASGNNYGYTF. CDR3 bases: TGTGCCAGTGGAAACAACTATGGCTACACCTTC.

V usage is TRBV27 and J usage is TRBJ2-7; D call uncertain. Trimming left V 6 bases short and J 1 base short, with 16 bases between. Germline V gene lookup returns CDR1 MNHEY and CDR2 SMNVEV (reference sequence). This CDR3 is built from 15 residues. CDR3 loop: CASRLFPTQSYEQYF. DNA for the CDR3: TGTGCCAGCAGACTTTTTCCAACCCAGTCCTACGAGCAGTACTTC.